This TCR beta chain stems from a study of neurological immune-mediated disorders. Study findings and constraints: One related-CDR3 cluster, found by phylogenetic grouping, held repertoires of 18 of 34 multiple sclerosis patients and is a possible signature.

This clonotype was seen many times. What it recognizes is unknown. Template-switch 5'RACE cDNA synthesis added a 10-nucleotide unique molecular identifier. The authors obtained over 200 million TCR-beta sequences from 15-18 subjects per sequencing run. TCRdb analysed the 5' RACE reads with MiXCR anew, one entry per CDR3 protein. This table has some 86,000 distinct CDR3 sequences, just over 2.5% appearing once. In germline, CDR1 is SGDLS, CDR2 YYNGEE. The junction had 9 bases not matched to a gene; V was cut back by 4 bases and J by 7 bases. This CDR3 spans 16 amino acids. The chain is built from TRBV9 and TRBJ1-6; 9 bases are a match to TRBD1. Input material: PBMCs. The receptor was isolated from a woman aged 25 to 39 with multiple sclerosis. CDR3 sequence (DNA): TGTGCCAGCAGCCGACAGGGGGAGGCTGCGAATTCACCCCTCCACTTT. This gives the protein CASSRQGEAANSPLHF.